This is a list of T cell receptor beta chains from one sample in a study of blood T cell repertoires in COVID-19. Generated by immunoSEQ multiplex PCR, the TCRdb table keeps only in-frame clones and is missing some. The sample has under 200,000 clones; around 89% are singletons. Source material: peripheral blood. The receptor source for this set is a man in his forties or fifties with active or convalescent COVID-19. Each CDR3 is given with its conserved first and last residue. The D gene is left open where the match is weak. Some rows have no size entry. The others give once, few or many, or a class for an expanded clone.

j_gene	abundance	d_gene	v_gene	CDR3nt	CDR3aa
TRBJ2-5	-	-	TRBV5-1	TGCGCCAGCAGCTTGTCAGGGAAGGAGGAGACCCAGTACTTC	CASSLSGKEETQYF
TRBJ2-6	-	-	TRBV6-5	TGTGCCAGCAGCCCCCCCGGCGGTGAGGCCAACGTCCTGACTTTC	CASSPPGGEANVLTF
TRBJ1-1	-	TRBD1	TRBV25-1	TGTGCCAGCAGGGGACAGGGGGTCCCTGAAGCTTTCTTT	CASRGQGVPEAFF
TRBJ1-2	-	-	TRBV27	TGTGCCAGCTCGCCCGCAGATGTTAACGGCTACACCTTC	CASSPADVNGYTF
TRBJ1-6	-	TRBD1	TRBV10-1	TGCGCCAGCAGTGACAGGACAGGAAAAGATAATTCACCCCTCCACTTT	CASSDRTGKDNSPLHF
TRBJ1-1	-	-	TRBV3-1/TRBV3-2	TGTGCCAGCAGCCAAGGGGCCAATTCACGGGGGGCTGAAGCTTTCTTT	CASSQGANSRGAEAFF
TRBJ1-3	-	-	TRBV6-5	TGTGCCAGCAGCATGGGAGCTGGAAACACCATATATTTT	CASSMGAGNTIYF
TRBJ1-2	-	TRBD1	TRBV5-6	TGTGCCAGCAGCGCCCCCGGGACAGGGCTTAGCTACACCTTC	CASSAPGTGLSYTF
TRBJ1-1	-	-	TRBV30	TGTGCCTGGAGAAGGGAGGGGGTTGAAGCTTTCTTT	CAWRREGVEAFF
TRBJ2-5	-	TRBD2	TRBV7-2	TGTGCCAGCAGCCAAGAGCGCGGGGGGGCCCAGACCCAGTACTTC	CASSQERGGAQTQYF
TRBJ2-5	-	TRBD1	TRBV9	TGTGCCAGCAGCCCCAGGGGGCAAGAGACCCAGTACTTC	CASSPRGQETQYF
TRBJ1-1	-	-	TRBV7-2	TGTGCCAGCAGATATGGGACATTAAACACTGAAGCTTTCTTT	CASRYGTLNTEAFF
TRBJ1-3	-	-	TRBV5-1	TGCGCCAGCAGCCCAGGGACTCGAAACACCATATATTTT	CASSPGTRNTIYF
TRBJ2-7	few	TRBD1	TRBV10-3	TGTGCCATCAGTTATTTAAGACAGGGGACCTACGAGCAGTACTTC	CAISYLRQGTYEQYF
TRBJ1-2	few	-	TRBV6-2/TRBV6-3	TGTGCCAGCAGTTTGGACGGGACAAACAACTATGGCTACACCTTC	CASSLDGTNNYGYTF
TRBJ1-2	-	TRBD1	TRBV29-1	TGCAGCGTCGCCGACAGGGGGCTCATCTATGGCTACACCTTC	CSVADRGLIYGYTF
TRBJ1-5	once	-	TRBV7-9	TGTGCCAGCAGCCTCGGGAGGGGGAACAATCAGCCCCAGCATTTT	CASSLGRGNNQPQHF
TRBJ1-2	-	-	TRBV6-4	TGTGCCAGCAGCCGACAGGCAGGGTTGAGCTCAGATGGCTACACCTTC	CASSRQAGLSSDGYTF
TRBJ1-1	-	TRBD1	TRBV5-4	TGTGCCAGCAGCTTGGCGGACAGGGACACTGAAGCTTTCTTT	CASSLADRDTEAFF
TRBJ1-6	-	-	TRBV25-1	TGTGCCAGCAGTGAACTCGGTGGGACTGGGAATTCACCCCTCCACTTT	CASSELGGTGNSPLHF
TRBJ1-2	once	-	TRBV5-1	TGCGCCAGCAGCTTGTCACAGGGAGCTTCCTCCGTGGGCTACACCTTC	CASSLSQGASSVGYTF
TRBJ2-3	-	-	TRBV11-2	TGTGCCAGCAGCTTAGTGATTCTAGCCTGGGATACGCAGTATTTT	CASSLVILAWDTQYF
TRBJ2-5	-	-	TRBV6-5	TGTGCCAGCAGTAAAAACGCGGAGACCCAGTACTTC	CASSKNAETQYF
TRBJ1-1	few	-	TRBV28	TGTGCCAGCAGCGCTCCACAAGGTAGGGGGAACACTGAAGCTTTCTTT	CASSAPQGRGNTEAFF
TRBJ2-1	-	-	TRBV2	TGTGCCAGCGTGCTGGGACAATACAATGAGCAGTTCTTC	CASVLGQYNEQFF
TRBJ1-2	once	-	TRBV6-1	TGTGCCAGCAGTGAGGATTACAGGGTACACTATGGCTACACCTTC	CASSEDYRVHYGYTF
TRBJ2-1	-	-	TRBV7-2	TGTGCCAGCAGCGTTTGGACAGCTGAGCAGTTCTTC	CASSVWTAEQFF
TRBJ2-1	-	TRBD2	TRBV6-5	TGTGCCAGCAAACTAGCGGTTAGCAATGAGCAGTTCTTC	CASKLAVSNEQFF
TRBJ1-1	-	TRBD1	TRBV29-1	TGCAGCGTTGGGACAGGGGAAGGCACTGAAGCTTTCTTT	CSVGTGEGTEAFF
TRBJ1-4	-	-	TRBV11-2	TGTGCCAGCAGCCCCTCCCCACTTGTTGCAACTAATGAAAAACTGTTTTTT	CASSPSPLVATNEKLFF
TRBJ2-3	-	-	TRBV7-2	TGTGCCAGCAGCATCGCGGGGCCCCTGGATACGCAGTATTTT	CASSIAGPLDTQYF
TRBJ2-2	-	TRBD2	TRBV15	TGTGCCACCAGCGGCGGACTAGCGGGAGTTTTTGGCGGGGAGCTGTTTTTT	CATSGGLAGVFGGELFF
TRBJ2-7	-	TRBD1	TRBV30	TGTGCCTGGGCCGTCGGGACAGGGGGCGAGCAGTACTTC	CAWAVGTGGEQYF
TRBJ2-3	-	-	TRBV1	TGCACCAGCAGCCTAACCACCACCGGGGGGCCCTTCACAGATACGCAGTATTTT	CTSSLTTTGGPFTDTQYF
TRBJ1-5	-	-	TRBV28	TGTGCCAGCAGTTTATCTCCCGGGGGTAGTGGACAGCCCCAGCATTTT	CASSLSPGGSGQPQHF
TRBJ2-7	-	TRBD1	TRBV7-2	TGTGCCAGCAGTTCGGACAGGGTGTACGAGCAGTACTTC	CASSSDRVYEQYF
TRBJ1-6	-	-	TRBV27	TGTGCCAGCAGTCTCAAGACCGGGCCGGGGATTTCACCCCTCCACTTT	CASSLKTGPGISPLHF
TRBJ2-5	few	TRBD2	TRBV5-5	TGTGCCAGCAGCTTGGTCGGGGAGGGAGGTCTGCAAGAGACCCAGTACTTC	CASSLVGEGGLQETQYF
TRBJ2-6	-	-	TRBV11-2	TGTGCCAGCAGCTTTGAGGCAGGGGCCACTGGGGCCAACGTCCTGACTTTC	CASSFEAGATGANVLTF
TRBJ2-3	once	-	TRBV19	TGTGCCAGTAGTATCCCGGGGGGCCCTAGCACAGATACGCAGTATTTT	CASSIPGGPSTDTQYF
TRBJ2-5	-	-	TRBV12-3/TRBV12-4	TGTGCCAGCAGTTTCGGGCAGGGAGAGACCCAGTACTTC	CASSFGQGETQYF
TRBJ1-2	-	-	TRBV27	TGTGCCAGCAGTTTAAGGGTAGGGGCTGGCTACACCTTC	CASSLRVGAGYTF
TRBJ2-7	medium-sized	-	TRBV28	TGTGCCAGCAGTTCACCCGGGGACTACGAGCAGTACTTC	CASSSPGDYEQYF
TRBJ1-5	-	-	TRBV6-2/TRBV6-3	TGTGCCAGCAGCCCCGGTCGCCAGGGAAGCAATCAGCCCCAGCATTTT	CASSPGRQGSNQPQHF
TRBJ1-1	-	-	TRBV9	TGTGCCAGCAGCCGGGAGAAATCGAACACTGAAGCTTTCTTT	CASSREKSNTEAFF
TRBJ2-2	-	-	TRBV5-1	TGCGCCAGCAGCTTGTTATCAGTGGACACCGGGGAGCTGTTTTTT	CASSLLSVDTGELFF
TRBJ2-1	-	-	TRBV19	TGTGCCAGTAGTAGACAGGTTACGGAGCCCAATGAGCAGTTCTTC	CASSRQVTEPNEQFF
TRBJ2-7	-	TRBD1	TRBV19	TGTGCCAGTAACGCCGGGACAGGGGGCTACGAGCAGTACTTC	CASNAGTGGYEQYF
TRBJ2-3	-	-	TRBV11-3	TGTGCCAGCAGCTTAGATCCTAGCAAATCCCCAGATACGCAGTATTTT	CASSLDPSKSPDTQYF
TRBJ1-4	once	-	TRBV5-6	TGTGCCAGCAGCTTGGCGGGGGTTGAAAAACTGTTTTTT	CASSLAGVEKLFF
TRBJ1-1	-	-	TRBV7-9	TGTGCCAGCAGCTTAAGCTCTACTGAAGCTTTCTTT	CASSLSSTEAFF
TRBJ2-1	once	TRBD2	TRBV7-2	TGTGCCAGCAGCTCAAGTCAGGCTAGCGGCGCACTAATTGAGCAGTTCTTC	CASSSSQASGALIEQFF
TRBJ2-7	once	TRBD2	TRBV4-2	TGTGCCAGCAGCCAAGGGGGGACTAGCGCCCCCGAGAGCGAGCAGTACTTC	CASSQGGTSAPESEQYF
TRBJ1-2	-	-	TRBV4-2	TGTGCCAGCAGCCAAGATCCGTTCTCTAACTATGGCTACACCTTC	CASSQDPFSNYGYTF
TRBJ1-4	-	-	TRBV30	TGTGCCTGGGAGCGGGGTGGGAGTGAAAAACTGTTTTTT	CAWERGGSEKLFF